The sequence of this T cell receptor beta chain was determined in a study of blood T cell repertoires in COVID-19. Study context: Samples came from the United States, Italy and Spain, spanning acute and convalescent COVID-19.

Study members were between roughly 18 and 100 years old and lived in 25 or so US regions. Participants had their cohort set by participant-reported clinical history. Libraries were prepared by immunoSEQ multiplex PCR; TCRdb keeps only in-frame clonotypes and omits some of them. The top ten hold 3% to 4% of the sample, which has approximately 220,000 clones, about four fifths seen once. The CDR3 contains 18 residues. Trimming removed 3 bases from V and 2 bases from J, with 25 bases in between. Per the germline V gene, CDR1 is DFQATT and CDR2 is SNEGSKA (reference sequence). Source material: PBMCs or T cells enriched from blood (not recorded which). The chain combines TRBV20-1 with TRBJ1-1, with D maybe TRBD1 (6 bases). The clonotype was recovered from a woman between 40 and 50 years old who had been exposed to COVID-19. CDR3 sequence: CSASLPRGLTGANTEAFF. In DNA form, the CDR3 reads TGCAGTGCTAGTCTCCCCCGCGGATTGACAGGCGCTAACACTGAAGCTTTCTTT.